This T cell receptor beta chain was recovered during a study of long-term antiretroviral therapy in people with HIV. Overall study: The earliest samples predate the 2015 immediate-ART recommendation by about a decade.

Of note for this clone: No antigen is known for it.

The study, taken as a whole, reports: ART adherence, viral resistance and therapy changes were not recorded.

At minimum, one pre-ART and two post-ART PBMC samples were obtained from each donor. An immunoSEQ assay, version v3.0, was performed at survey level. For each individual sample, sequencing targeted about 35,000-55,000 T-cell genomes. TCRdb keeps only in-frame clones here, not all; method: immunoSEQ multiplex PCR. This repertoire shows tens of thousands of clones, around 83% found once; its top ten account for roughly 5%. The starting material was unsorted PBMCs, obtained 1.3 years after starting antiretroviral therapy. The source of this sequence is a man in his 60s with HIV.

The CDR3 reads CASSQGGDTYEQYF. CDR3 nucleotide sequence: TGCGCCAGCAGCCAGGGTGGTGATACCTACGAGCAGTACTTC. The J gene is TRBJ2-7, the V gene TRBV5-1; D is perhaps TRBD1 (5 bases). The CDR3 is made up of 14 amino acids. CDR1 SGHRS and CDR2 YFSETQ come from the germline V gene. V lost 4 bases and J 2 bases, leaving 13 bases between the germline ends.